This section outlines one T cell receptor (beta chain) sequence together with its context. The method was immunoSEQ multiplex PCR; TCRdb's version includes in-frame clones alone and lacks a portion of them. Of some 81,000 clones listed, 89% are singletons. These data originate in a study of T cell changes during pregnancy in multiple sclerosis. The material was peripheral blood, obtained before pregnancy. This sequence was found in a female donor with multiple sclerosis, enrolled in a pregnancy study.

CDR3 protein: CASSLAGADYGYTF. The CDR3 bases are TGTGCCAGCAGCCTGGCAGGGGCTGACTATGGCTACACCTTC. The chain couples TRBV7-8 to TRBJ1-2, with D possibly matching TRBD1 (6 bases). V was trimmed by 5 bases and J by 3 bases, leaving 13 bases between them. Germline CDR1 and CDR2: SGHVS and FQNEAQ. The CDR3 runs to 14 residues.